This passage covers 15 T cell receptor beta chains from one sample sequenced in a study of blood T cell repertoires in COVID-19. Profiled with immunoSEQ multiplex PCR; TCRdb holds only in-frame clones, not every one. The profile shows about 170,000 clones, more than 65% of them singletons. Sequencing was done on a sample of peripheral blood. The receptor set was obtained from a man between 65 and 85 years old with active or convalescent COVID-19.

In this sample, this clone turned up a few times. The CDR3 sequence: CASSLSQQGISNQPQHF. The CDR3 DNA is TGTGCCAGCAGCTTGTCACAGCAGGGTATCAGCAATCAGCCCCAGCATTTT. V is TRBV5-8 and J is TRBJ1-5, with D possibly TRBD1 on 5 matching bases. Germline V gene lookup returns CDR1 SGHTS and CDR2 YDEGEE. V gave up 1 base and J gave up 1 base, with 15 bases separating them. The CDR3 contains 17 residues.

V gene TRBV3-1 (or the pseudogene TRBV3-2) combines with J gene TRBJ1-6; possible D gene TRBD1, 6 bases. Germline values: CDR1 LGHDT, CDR2 YNNKEL (reference sequence). The CDR3 length is 16 residues. V dropped 0 bases and J dropped 5 bases, with 11 bases sitting between them. CDR3 sequence (DNA): TGTGCCAGCAGCCAAGATTTAGGACAGAATAATTCACCCCTCCACTTT. This translates into CASSQDLGQNNSPLHF.

This sequence joins TRBV7-2 and TRBJ2-4; 9 bases agree with TRBD2. This CDR3 is 18 amino acids long. Germline loops: CDR1 SGHTA, CDR2 FQGNSA. With 1 base clipped from V and 0 bases from J, the junction kept 7 bases outside the gene matches. DNA for the CDR3: TGTGCCAGCAGCTTAGTCTTATCGACTAGCGGAGCCAAAAACATTCAGTACTTC. Encoded protein: CASSLVLSTSGAKNIQYF.

The chain has TRBV24-1 and TRBJ2-2; TRBD2 agrees at 10 bases. Losses at the gene ends were 5 bases for V and 7 bases for J; bases not matched to a gene: 21. The V gene's germline CDR1 is KGHDR and CDR2 SFDVKD. This CDR3 is built from 20 residues. The CDR3 DNA follows: TGTGCCACCAGTGTCCAACTCGGAGCGGGAGGGCCGCTTGATGGCGGGGAGCTGTTTTTT. This translates into CATSVQLGAGGPLDGGELFF.

The V and J genes are TRBV7-8 and TRBJ2-5; 12 nucleotides line up with TRBD1. V shed 5 bases, J shed 5 bases, and the junction held 9 bases outside the gene matches. Germline V lookup: CDR1 SGHVS, CDR2 FQNEAQ. The CDR3 totals 16 residues. CDR3 sequence: CASSPRDRGQRETQYF. The CDR3, as DNA: TGTGCCAGCAGCCCCCGGGACAGGGGGCAGAGGGAGACCCAGTACTTC.

The J gene is TRBJ2-7, the V gene TRBV7-8, with 9 bases identical to TRBD1. The CDR3 runs to 14 residues. Trimming removed 4 bases from V and 2 bases from J; junction bases left unmatched: 3. Germline V CDR1 and CDR2: SGHVS, FQNEAQ. The CDR3 loop reads CASSSDRGTYEQYF. Written as DNA, the CDR3 is TGTGCCAGCAGCTCGGACAGGGGCACCTACGAGCAGTACTTC.

The chain is built from TRBV28 and TRBJ1-2, with TRBD1 identical over 7 bases. Germline V gene data show CDR1 as MDHEN and CDR2 as SYDVKM. V shed 6 bases, J shed 8 bases, and the junction held 15 bases outside the gene matches. The CDR3 has 15 residues. The chain's CDR3 is CASSVAGRGTGGYTF. As DNA, the CDR3 is TGTGCCAGCAGCGTGGCGGGCAGGGGGACGGGAGGCTACACCTTC.

J is TRBJ1-4 and V is TRBV4-3; D gene ambiguous. Deletions cut 0 bases from V and 8 bases from J, with 7 bases between. The CDR3 runs 13 residues. The germline V gene encodes CDR1 LGHNA and CDR2 YSLEER. CDR3 DNA: TGCGCCAGCAGCCAAGAGAGAGGGGAAAAACTGTTTTTT. It encodes CASSQERGEKLFF.

The chain employs TRBV28 and TRBJ2-2; D not resolved. This CDR3 is built from 14 residues. Per germline, CDR1 MDHEN and CDR2 SYDVKM. The V gene lost 5 bases and the J gene lost 5 bases, with 12 bases spanning the gap. DNA for the CDR3: TGTGCCAGCAGTACTCCACTAAGGACCGGGGAGCTGTTTTTT. Protein sequence: CASSTPLRTGELFF.

The chain couples TRBV10-2 to TRBJ1-4; 7 bases are shared with TRBD1. V shed 5 bases, J shed 6 bases, and the junction held 3 bases outside the gene matches. This CDR3 is 13 amino acids long. Germline V gene sequence: CDR1 WSHSY, CDR2 SAAADI. CDR3 sequence: CASSSQGDEKLFF. Written as DNA, the CDR3 is TGCGCCAGCAGTTCGCAGGGGGATGAAAAACTGTTTTTT.

V usage is TRBV18 and J usage is TRBJ2-7, with 9 bases fitting TRBD1. CDR1 KGHSH and CDR2 LQKENI come from the germline V gene. The CDR3 sequence is 15 residues long. The junction had 11 bases not matched to a gene; V was cut back by 5 bases and J by 6 bases. The DNA for the CDR3 is TGTGCCAGCTCATCAGGCACAGGGGGCCAGGGCGAGCAGTACTTC. Translation gives CASSSGTGGQGEQYF.

V usage is TRBV19 and J usage is TRBJ2-2, with D maybe TRBD1 (5 bases). V lost 4 bases to trimming and J lost 0 bases, with 9 bases between them. CDR3 length: 15 residues. Germline loops: CDR1 LNHDA, CDR2 SQIVND (reference sequence). The DNA of the CDR3 is TGTGCCAGTAGTAGACAGACCACGAACACCGGGGAGCTGTTTTTT. Translated: CASSRQTTNTGELFF.

The V and J genes are TRBV30 and TRBJ1-3; TRBD1 is a possible D gene (6 bases). The CDR3 consists of 14 residues. The V gene lost 5 bases and the J gene lost 2 bases, with 13 bases spanning the gap. Germline lookup yields CDR1 GTSNPN and CDR2 SVGIG (reference sequence). The CDR3 sequence: CAWDRGAAGNTIYF. The CDR3, as DNA: TGTGCCTGGGATCGGGGGGCAGCTGGAAACACCATATATTTT.

The rearrangement uses TRBV24-1 and TRBJ2-1, with 10 nucleotides matching TRBD2. Per germline, CDR1 KGHDR and CDR2 SFDVKD. The CDR3 has 14 residues. V dropped 3 bases and J dropped 11; count of bases not matched to a gene: 6. The CDR3 DNA follows: TGTGCCACCAGTGATGGCGGGACTAGCGTAAAGCAGTTCTTC. It codes for CATSDGGTSVKQFF.

The chain couples TRBV18 to TRBJ2-2; 10 nucleotides agree with TRBD1. Losses at the gene ends were 4 bases for V and 4 bases for J; bases not matched to a gene: 6. The CDR3 runs to 16 residues. The V gene's germline CDR1 is KGHSH and CDR2 LQKENI. In DNA form, the CDR3 reads TGTGCCAGCTCACGAAGGACAGGGGGATTCACCGGGGAGCTGTTTTTT. Translating it yields CASSRRTGGFTGELFF.